The TCR beta chain under discussion was sequenced for a study of T cell changes during pregnancy in multiple sclerosis. The ends were cut back, 5 bases at V and 7 bases at J, with 27 bases in the middle. Germline CDR1 and CDR2: SGHTA and FQGNSA. The CDR3 covers 18 residues. This table comes from immunoSEQ multiplex PCR, and its TCRdb copy is limited to in-frame clones, with some not included. The sample records approximately 70,000 clones, more than 80% being singletons. The sequence derives from a female donor in good health, enrolled as a control in a pregnancy study. The material sequenced was peripheral blood, taken in the first trimester of pregnancy. V usage is TRBV7-2 and J usage is TRBJ1-5, with a possible D match to TRBD1 (5 bases). CDR3 protein: CASSTPLWDSGFNQPQHF. The CDR3 nucleotides are TGTGCCAGCAGCACCCCCCTGTGGGATTCAGGGTTCAACCAGCCCCAGCATTTT.